What follows are 11 T cell receptor beta chains derived from one specimen sequenced in a study of tumor and adjacent non-tumor tissue in lung cancer. A modified ARM-PCR protocol with three rounds of nested PCR amplified TCRbeta. TCRdb redid the calling of the multiplex PCR reads with MiXCR, one entry per CDR3 protein. Of 35,000 to 50,000 distinct CDR3 sequences listed, roughly 60% are singletons. RNA was extracted from bulk tissue without any cell sorting. This non-tumor lung sample came from over 3 cm beyond the tumor edge. The sequenced sample was distant non-tumor lung tissue. The receptors were gathered from a man between 50 and 59 years old with non-small cell lung cancer.

Points on this clonotype: This likely comes from a read error, as the CDR3 has no conserved phenylalanine or tryptophan at its end. The V call is TRBV10-2, the J call TRBJ2-1; D remains ambiguous. Germline loops: CDR1 WSHSY, CDR2 SAAADI. CDR3 length equals 14 residues. The CDR3 nucleotides are TGCGCTAGCAGACGGGTATCGCGGAACAATGAGCAGTTCTTA. It codes for CASRRVSRNNEQFL.

As to this clonotype: This could be a read error, since a much larger clone is one nucleotide away. The chain joins TRBV11-2 to TRBJ2-1, with 9 bases matching TRBD2. The CDR3 extends over 13 amino acids. Germline V lookup: CDR1 SGHAT, CDR2 FQNNGV. CDR3 in amino acids: CVSSLGREGSQFF. As DNA, the CDR3 is TGTGTCAGCAGCTTAGGGCGGGAGGGTTCGCAGTTCTTC.

The chain joins TRBV6-6 to TRBJ1-1; tentatively, D is TRBD1 (6 bases). The CDR3 runs to 17 residues. V gave up 7 bases and J gave up 0 bases, with 21 bases separating them. Looked up from germline, CDR1 is MNHNY and CDR2 is SVGAGI (reference sequence). The CDR3 protein is CASNPTRRGRMNTEAFF. The CDR3 nucleotides read TGTGCCAGCAATCCGACTAGGAGGGGGAGAATGAACACTGAAGCTTTCTTT.

On this clonotype: One end of the junction fails to match germline, which may point to a read error. The V gene is TRBV5-5, the J gene TRBJ1-6; D is unclear. This CDR3 contains 16 residues. Germline CDR1 SGHKS, CDR2 YYEKEE (reference sequence). The DNA of the CDR3 is TGTGCCAGCAGTCTGCTGGGAGGAACCTATAATTCACCCCTCCGCTTT. This gives the protein CASSLLGGTYNSPLRF.

As regards this clonotype: This clone may be a read error of a much larger clone one base away. The chain employs TRBV7-9 and TRBJ2-7; D unclear. CDR3 length equals 11 residues. The V gene lost 6 bases and the J gene lost 6 bases, with 9 bases spanning the gap. Germline V CDR1 and CDR2: SEHNR, FQNEAQ (reference sequence). The CDR3 is CASSPVFEQYF. The CDR3 nucleotides read TGTGCCAGCAGTCCAGTGTTCGAGCAGTACTTC.

Comment on this clonotype: A much larger clonotype is one base distant, so this may be a read error. Since the CDR3 does not end with the conserved phenylalanine or tryptophan, this likely comes from a read error. This rearrangement joins TRBV7-9 to TRBJ1-4; tentative D call: TRBD1 (5 bases). This CDR3 is built from 13 residues. Germline loops: CDR1 SEHNR, CDR2 FQNEAQ (reference sequence). Trimming left V 1 base short and J 12 bases short, with 12 bases between. The CDR3 region is CASSLESRAQLFS. The DNA of the CDR3 is TGTGCCAGCAGCTTAGAGTCCAGGGCCCAACTGTTTTCT.

Points on this clonotype: Its ends do not fully match the called genes, so a read error is possible. CDR3 in amino acids: CVSSRLHTDTQYF. The CDR3 DNA reads as TGTGTCAGCAGTCGCCTCCACACAGATACGCAGTATTTT. The chain uses TRBV13 and TRBJ2-3; no definite D call. CDR1 PRHDT and CDR2 FYEKMQ come from the germline V gene (reference sequence). The CDR3 totals 13 residues.

Worth noting for this clonotype: A much more abundant neighbour one base away suggests this may be a read error. Because it lacks the conserved phenylalanine or tryptophan at the end, this CDR3 is likely a read error. The rearrangement links TRBV10-3 to TRBJ2-7; D might be TRBD2 (5 bases). The CDR3 consists of 14 residues. In germline, CDR1 is ENHRY, CDR2 SYGVKD. Trimming cost V 2 bases and J 2 bases, with 10 bases left between them. The CDR3 protein is CAISEQSGTYEQYC. The CDR3 DNA is TGTGCCATCAGTGAGCAGAGCGGCACCTACGAGCAGTACTGC.

The sample holds a few counts of this clonotype. A much larger clone differs from this one at a single base, so this may be a read error. J is TRBJ2-5 and V is TRBV29-1; maybe TRBD1 (6 bases). Germline lookup yields CDR1 SQVTM and CDR2 ANQGSEA. This CDR3 has 13 amino acids. The CDR3 nucleotides read TGCAGCGTTGTAAGGACAGACCAAGAGGCCCAGTACTTC. Amino acid sequence: CSVVRTDQEAQYF.

In the case of this clonotype: Because it lacks the conserved phenylalanine or tryptophan at the end, this CDR3 is likely a read error. V is TRBV4-2 and J is TRBJ1-6, with D possibly being TRBD1 (6 bases). Germline loops: CDR1 LGHNA, CDR2 YNFKEQ. The CDR3 has 15 amino acids. The CDR3 loop is CANSQGGTNNSPLHC. CDR3 sequence (DNA): TGTGCCAACAGCCAAGGGGGGACTAATAATTCACCCCTCCACTGT.

This clonotype came up many times. The rearrangement uses TRBV5-4 and TRBJ1-4; 9 nucleotides line up with TRBD1. This CDR3 region has 15 residues. Germline V gives CDR1 SGHNT, CDR2 YYREEE (reference sequence). J gave up 7 bases and V 0 bases, and 4 bases lay outside the gene matches. The CDR3 spells CASSLADRGSEKLFF. CDR3 nucleotides: TGTGCCAGCAGCTTGGCGGACAGGGGTTCTGAAAAACTGTTTTTT. The full variable domain, its missing parts supplied by reference TRBV5-4 and TRBJ1-4, is ETGVTQSPTHLIKTRGQQVTLRCSSQSGHNTVSWYQQALGQGPQFIFQYYREEENGRGNFPPRFSGLQFPNYSSELNVNALELDDSALYLCASSLADRGSEKLFFGSGTQLSVL.